Shown below are 7 T cell receptor beta chains from a single sample sequenced in a study of control samples from healthy donors and cancer patients. TCRdb's copy holds only in-frame clones and misses some; the assay was immunoSEQ multiplex PCR. The sample lists under 70,000 clones, roughly 87% occurring once. Sequencing was done on a sample of blood. The origin of the receptors is a man aged 45-60 years in good health.

This clone came up once. V gene TRBV2 combines with J gene TRBJ1-6; D is undetermined. With 7 bases removed from V and 7 bases from J, the gap between germline ends came to 14 bases. Germline loops: CDR1 SNHLY, CDR2 FYNNEI. The CDR3 covers 14 residues. Here the CDR3 reads CASKSSQINSPLHF. The CDR3 bases are TGTGCCAGCAAGAGTTCACAAATCAATTCACCCCTCCACTTT.

The chain employs TRBV5-1 and TRBJ2-5, with TRBD2 identical over 9 bases. The CDR3 contains 15 residues. J gave up 2 bases and V 0 bases, and 2 bases lay outside the gene matches. The germline CDR1 and CDR2 sequences are SGHRS and YFSETQ. CDR3 coding DNA: TGCGCCAGCAGCTTGGACCTAGCGGGGCAAGAGACCCAGTACTTC. It codes for CASSLDLAGQETQYF.

CDR3 loop: CASSLGLAGDTQYF. CDR3 in DNA: TGTGCCAGCAGCTTAGGACTAGCTGGGGATACGCAGTATTTT. The V gene is TRBV7-9, the J gene TRBJ2-3; 7 positions agree with TRBD2. Germline V CDR1 and CDR2: SEHNR, FQNEAQ (reference sequence). This CDR3 is 14 amino acids long. V gave up 1 base and J gave up 6 bases; unmatched junction bases: 4.

The rearrangement links TRBV7-9 to TRBJ1-2; 7 bases match TRBD1. V lost 4 bases to trimming and J lost 0 bases; unmatched junction nucleotides: 11. This CDR3 spans 17 amino acids. Germline V gene lookup returns CDR1 SEHNR and CDR2 FQNEAQ (reference sequence). For the CDR3, the DNA is TGTGCCAGCAGCTACAAGACAGGGAGGGAGACTAACTATGGCTACACCTTC. This gives the protein CASSYKTGRETNYGYTF.

This chain links TRBV28 with TRBJ1-5; TRBD1 is a possible D gene (5 bases). Germline CDR1 is MDHEN and CDR2 is SYDVKM. CDR3 length: 15 residues. V lost 2 bases to trimming and J lost 6 bases, with 14 bases between them. The CDR3 coding sequence is TGTGCCAGCAGTTTAAGAAGCAGGGTCCCTCAGCCCCAGCATTTT. Amino acid sequence: CASSLRSRVPQPQHF.

The chain is built from TRBV2 and TRBJ1-1; no clear D gene. Germline V gene sequence: CDR1 SNHLY, CDR2 FYNNEI. The CDR3 is made up of 13 amino acids. Trimming took 0 bases from V and 10 from J, leaving 12 bases between them. The CDR3 spells CASSEARFARAFF. The DNA of the CDR3 is TGTGCCAGCAGTGAAGCCAGGTTCGCACGAGCTTTCTTT.

The chain couples TRBV5-6 to TRBJ2-1, with D unresolved. Per the germline V gene, CDR1 is SGHDT and CDR2 is YYEEEE. V lost 0 bases and J lost 8, with 9 bases in between. The CDR3 contains 13 residues. CDR3 region: CASSLEGFHEQFF. The CDR3 coding sequence is TGTGCCAGCAGCTTGGAAGGGTTCCATGAGCAGTTCTTC.